Below are 21 T cell receptor beta chains sequenced from a single sample in a study of cytomegalovirus exposure and HLA in healthy donors. It was with 60 Vbeta and 13 Jbeta primers that the PCR ran. Libraries were prepared by immunoSEQ multiplex PCR; TCRdb keeps only in-frame clonotypes and omits some of them. The sample contains roughly 150,000 clones, around 80% of which appear only once. Sequenced input: PBMCs. The receptors come from a male donor in good health and CMV-seronegative.

This chain uses TRBV9 with TRBJ1-1; 7 bases align to TRBD1. Germline V gene sequence: CDR1 SGDLS, CDR2 YYNGEE. V shed 0 bases and J 2 bases; nucleotides not matched to a gene: 4. The CDR3 is 15 residues long. CDR3 nucleotide sequence: TGTGCCAGCAGCGTAGGTGGAGGGGGCAACACTGAAGCTTTCTTT. It yields the protein CASSVGGGGNTEAFF.

The chain employs TRBV11-2 and TRBJ2-2, with a tentative D call TRBD1 (5 bases). V lost 6 bases, J lost 4 bases, and 15 bases lay in between. This CDR3 is built from 15 residues. Per the germline V gene, CDR1 is SGHAT and CDR2 is FQNNGV. The CDR3 loop is CASSIVVGPTGELFF. CDR3 coding DNA: TGTGCCAGCAGTATAGTAGTGGGGCCCACCGGGGAGCTGTTTTTT.

This chain links TRBV1 with TRBJ1-2; the table's D call, TRBD1, has no DNA check behind it. TRBV1 is assigned pseudogene status. The CDR3 sequence is 16 residues long. CDR3 bases: TGCACCAGCAGCCAAGATCAACAGGGGGTACGCTATGGCTACACCTTC. This sequence encodes CTSSQDQQGVRYGYTF.

The chain recombines TRBV13 with TRBJ1-2; 9 bases fit TRBD1. With V trimmed by 5 bases and J by 8 bases, 15 bases remained unmatched. The CDR3 extends over 16 amino acids. Germline V lookup: CDR1 PRHDT, CDR2 FYEKMQ (reference sequence). The CDR3: CASSLTGQGTAWGYTF. For the CDR3, the DNA is TGTGCCAGCAGCCTGACGGGACAGGGAACGGCGTGGGGCTACACCTTC.

The chain links TRBV5-4 to TRBJ2-7; 10 nucleotides align to TRBD1. With V trimmed by 0 bases and J by 3 bases, 3 bases remained unmatched. The germline V gene has CDR1 SGHNT and CDR2 YYREEE (reference sequence). The CDR3 extends over 15 amino acids. CDR3 coding DNA: TGTGCCAGCAGCTTGGCCGGACAGGGGGTCTACGAGCAGTACTTC. Protein: CASSLAGQGVYEQYF.

This chain joins TRBV5-1 and TRBJ2-7, with D tentatively TRBD1 (6 bases). The length of the CDR3 is 15 residues. Trimming removed 0 bases from V and 6 bases from J, with 16 bases in between. CDR1 SGHRS and CDR2 YFSETQ come from the germline V gene. CDR3 nucleotide sequence: TGCGCCAGCAGCTTGGGTACAGGGCTTTTTGGCGAGCAGTACTTC. Amino acid sequence: CASSLGTGLFGEQYF.

The gene calls are TRBV9 and TRBJ2-5; TRBD2 is a possible D gene (5 bases). Trimming took 4 bases from V and 2 from J, leaving 18 bases between them. Per germline, CDR1 SGDLS and CDR2 YYNGEE. CDR3 size: 16 residues. The CDR3 coding sequence is TGTGCCAGCAGCCCCCCCCCTGGCGGGCAGCAAGAGACCCAGTACTTC. This gives the protein CASSPPPGGQQETQYF. The variable domain in full, with the rest retrieved from reference TRBV9 and TRBJ2-5, is DSGVTQTPKHLITATGQRVTLRCSPRSGDLSVYWYQQSLDQGLQFLIQYYNGEERAKGNILERFSAQQFPDLHSELNLSSLELGDSALYFCASSPPPGGQQETQYFGPGTRLLVL.

This clone was detected only a few times. DNA for the CDR3: TGTGCCAGCAGCCGACAACAGAACACTGAAGCTTTCTTT. Translating gives CASSRQQNTEAFF. This rearrangement joins TRBV5-4 to TRBJ1-1; D not certain. The length of the CDR3 is 13 residues. CDR1 SGHNT and CDR2 YYREEE come from the germline V gene (reference sequence). Trimming pared 4 bases from V and 1 base from J, leaving 8 bases between.

This clone showed up just a few times. The rearrangement joins TRBV20-1 to TRBJ1-1; perhaps TRBD1 as D (6 bases). This CDR3 is 11 amino acids long. Trimming stripped 6 bases from V and 8 bases from J, with 13 bases between. Germline CDR1 and CDR2: DFQATT and SNEGSKA (reference sequence). The CDR3 nucleotides read TGCAGTGCCCCGAGGGGGGGGGAAGCTTTCTTT. Translated: CSAPRGGEAFF.

This clone was detected once. J is TRBJ1-1 and V is TRBV18; 7 bases are a match to TRBD1. V trimming: 8 bases; J trimming: 9 bases; junction bases outside the gene matches: 9. The CDR3 has 12 residues. CDR1 is KGHSH and CDR2 is LQKENI in the germline V gene. The CDR3 coding sequence is TGTGCCAGCCGAGGCCAGGGGGGAAAAGCTTTCTTT. Translation gives CASRGQGGKAFF.

The chain couples TRBV5-1 to TRBJ1-2; 8 bases align to TRBD1. This CDR3 contains 14 residues. The V and J ends lost 4 bases and 4 bases, in that order; junction bases with no gene match: 6. The germline CDR1 and CDR2 sequences are SGHRS and YFSETQ. This CDR3 is CASSLGRGLYGYTF. CDR3 bases: TGCGCCAGCAGCCTTGGCAGGGGGCTCTATGGCTACACCTTC. Variable domain in full (rest from reference TRBV5-1 and TRBJ1-2): KAGVTQTPRYLIKTRGQQVTLSCSPISGHRSVSWYQQTPGQGLQFLFEYFSETQRNKGNFPGRFSGRQFSNSRSEMNVSTLELGDSALYLCASSLGRGLYGYTFGSGTRLTVV.

This rearrangement joins TRBV6-1 to TRBJ1-2, with D possibly matching TRBD1 (5 bases). Germline assignment: CDR1 MNHNS and CDR2 SASEGT. V was pared by 0 bases and J by 5 bases, with 10 bases between. The CDR3 length is 14 residues. CDR3 sequence (DNA): TGTGCCAGCAGTGAAGCTGTAGGGGCGTATGGCTACACCTTC. Residues: CASSEAVGAYGYTF.

This sequence joins TRBV18 and TRBJ2-3; 7 bases match TRBD2. The CDR3 covers 13 residues. Germline V gene sequence: CDR1 KGHSH, CDR2 LQKENI. V trimming: 5 bases; J trimming: 2 bases; junction bases outside the gene matches: 1. DNA for the CDR3: TGTGCCAGCTCAAGCGGGGCCACAGATACGCAGTATTTT. It codes for CASSSGATDTQYF. The full variable domain, in which reference TRBV18 and TRBJ2-3 provide the parts outside the CDR3, is NAGVMQNPRHLVRRRGQEARLRCSPMKGHSHVYWYRQLPEEGLKFMVYLQKENIIDESGMPKERFSAEFPKEGPSILRIQQVVRGDSAAYFCASSSGATDTQYFGPGTRLTVL.

The chain uses TRBV19 and TRBJ2-2, with a possible D match to TRBD1 (5 bases). The CDR3 runs 16 residues. Between the trimmed V and J ends, which lost 1 base and 7 bases, there was a span of 16 bases. Germline CDR1 is LNHDA and CDR2 is SQIVND (reference sequence). The CDR3 loop reads CASSIGGPWVGGELFF. The CDR3 DNA reads TGTGCCAGTAGTATAGGGGGCCCCTGGGTCGGCGGGGAGCTGTTTTTT.

J is TRBJ1-3 and V is TRBV4-3, with D unclear. Germline lookup yields CDR1 LGHNA and CDR2 YSLEER. CDR3 length: 15 amino acids. Trimming took 0 bases from V and 4 from J, leaving 10 bases between them. Here the CDR3 reads CASSQELGSGNTIYF. The DNA of the CDR3 is TGCGCCAGCAGCCAAGAACTAGGGTCGGGAAACACCATATATTTT.

The chain links TRBV2 to TRBJ2-1; 8 bases fit TRBD2. This CDR3 region has 17 residues. The germline gives CDR1 SNHLY, CDR2 FYNNEI. V was pared by 2 bases and J by 7 bases, with 13 bases of the junction left unmatched. The CDR3 sequence is CASSEFLVPRGGNEQFF. The DNA of the CDR3 is TGTGCCAGCAGTGAATTTCTCGTCCCTCGGGGGGGTAATGAGCAGTTCTTC.

V and J are TRBV5-6 and TRBJ1-3; TRBD1 matches 8 bases. CDR3 length: 15 residues. V shed 3 bases, J shed 2 bases, and the junction held 4 bases outside the gene matches. CDR1 and CDR2 (germline): SGHDT, YYEEEE. The CDR3 region is CASSWGQAAGNTIYF. The CDR3 DNA reads as TGTGCCAGCAGCTGGGGACAGGCTGCTGGAAACACCATATATTTT.

For the CDR3, the DNA is TGTGCCTTTGGGAGCTCTGGAAACACCATATATTTT. Translation gives CAFGSSGNTIYF. The chain couples TRBV30 to TRBJ1-3; the D is unclear. V was trimmed by 7 bases and J by 0 bases, leaving 7 bases between them. CDR3 size: 12 residues. CDR1 is GTSNPN and CDR2 is SVGIG in the germline V gene (reference sequence).

The CDR3 DNA follows: TGTGCCAGCAGCTCCCGCAAGGACAGAGACTACAATGAGCAGTTCTTC. Its translation is CASSSRKDRDYNEQFF. V gene TRBV5-4 combines with J gene TRBJ2-1; a possible D gene is TRBD1 (6 bases). Looked up from germline, CDR1 is SGHNT and CDR2 is YYREEE (reference sequence). This CDR3 spans 16 amino acids. V shed 3 bases and J shed 3 bases, with 16 bases lying between them.

This clone is a singleton in its sample. This chain links TRBV6-1 with TRBJ1-2; tentatively, D is TRBD1 (5 bases). The V gene lost 6 bases and the J gene lost 3 bases, with 14 bases spanning the gap. Germline CDR1 reads MNHNS; CDR2 reads SASEGT. The CDR3 sequence is 14 residues long. CDR3 amino acids: CASSQAGRDYGYTF. CDR3 in DNA: TGTGCCAGCAGCCAAGCGGGGCGCGACTATGGCTACACCTTC.

The chain links TRBV29-1 to TRBJ2-5, with D possibly being TRBD1 (5 bases). The CDR3 contains 11 residues. V lost 7 bases and J lost 0, with 6 bases in between. Germline-derived CDR1 and CDR2 are SQVTM and ANQGSEA. CDR3 sequence (DNA): TGCAGCGCGACAGACCAAGAGACCCAGTACTTC. It translates to CSATDQETQYF. Variable domain in full (rest from reference TRBV29-1 and TRBJ2-5): SAVISQKPSRDICQRGTSLTIQCQVDSQVTMMFWYRQQPGQSLTLIATANQGSEATYESGFVIDKFPISRPNLTFSTLTVSNMSPEDSSIYLCSATDQETQYFGPGTRLLVL.